The sequence of this T cell receptor (beta chain) was determined in a study of blood T cell repertoires in COVID-19. On the study more broadly: The samples span acute and convalescent COVID-19 from the United States, Italy and Spain. PBMCs, B-cell-depleted T cells, or T cells provided the cDNA or gDNA that made up the material.

In the source study's methods: Estimation of nucleated cell counts was performed using reference gene primer amplification. Clones were sequenced by immunoSEQ multiplex PCR, and TCRdb holds only the in-frame ones, with some missing. That table supplies the V and J calls and clone size; D and trimming were determined from the DNA. The table shows roughly 38,000 clones, with about 80% occurring only once. The clonotype originates from a man between 60 and 75 years old with active COVID-19. Specimen: peripheral blood.

The CDR3 loop reads CASSPSLGRTGYGYTF. The DNA of the CDR3 is TGTGCCAGCTCACCAAGCTTGGGACGGACAGGGTATGGCTACACCTTC. The V gene is TRBV18, the J gene TRBJ1-2; 8 nucleotides agree with TRBD1. CDR3 length: 16 residues. The germline V gene has CDR1 KGHSH and CDR2 LQKENI. Trimming cost V 2 bases and J 5 bases; bases outside gene matches: 10.